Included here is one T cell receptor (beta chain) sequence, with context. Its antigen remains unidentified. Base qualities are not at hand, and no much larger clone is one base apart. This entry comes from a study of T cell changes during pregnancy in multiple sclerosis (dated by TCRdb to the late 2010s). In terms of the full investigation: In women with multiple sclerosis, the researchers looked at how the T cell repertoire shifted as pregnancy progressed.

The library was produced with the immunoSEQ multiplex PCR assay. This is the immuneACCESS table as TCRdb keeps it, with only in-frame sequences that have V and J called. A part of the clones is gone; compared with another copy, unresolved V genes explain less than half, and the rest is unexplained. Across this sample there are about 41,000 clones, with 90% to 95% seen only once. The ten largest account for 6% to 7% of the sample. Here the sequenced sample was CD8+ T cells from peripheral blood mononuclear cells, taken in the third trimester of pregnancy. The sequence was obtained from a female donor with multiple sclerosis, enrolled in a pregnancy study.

CDR3 loop: CASSKGGWYGYTF. The nucleotides read TGTGCCAGTAGTAAAGGGGGCTGGTATGGCTACACCTTC. The chain links TRBV19 with TRBJ1-2, and TRBD1 matches 7 of the central bases. There are 13 amino acids in the CDR3, from cysteine to phenylalanine inclusive. The read is trimmed to its CDR3 DNA, 39 bases read in frame from base 1. For CDR1 and CDR2, the germline V gene (reference sequence) lists LNHDA and SQIVND. The germline V end is reduced by 4 bases and the J end by 5 bases; junction bases left unmatched: 4.